The clone carrying this TCR beta chain showed up just a few times. What it binds is not known. A junction end diverges from the germline sequence, so it may reflect a read error. For the second PCR, which ran for about 6 to 11 cycles, a sample-barcoded 5' primer and a J-beta primer mix were used. Each sample yielded at least 2.5 million CDR3-containing paired-end reads. Using its own MiXCR run on the 5' RACE reads, TCRdb lists one record per CDR3 protein. The sample has approximately 1.5 million distinct CDR3 sequences; roughly 30% are singletons. The data originate from a study of blood T cells in healthy people across ages. Findings and limits, study-wide: Unsorted PBMC material precluded a definitive naive versus antigen-experienced comparison.

Every sample had a minimum of 6 million PBMCs isolated. Germline CDR1 reads SGHRS; CDR2 reads YFSETQ. The CDR3 contains 16 residues. This clonotype was obtained from a woman in her 30s in good health. The chain carries TRBV5-1 and TRBJ2-1, with TRBD2 matching 15 bases. Sequencing was done on a sample of blood. CDR3 region: CASSRTSGGVRNEQFF. CDR3 in DNA: TGCGCCAGCAGCAGGACTAGCGGGGGGGTTCGAAATGAGCAGTTCTTT. The full variable domain, in which reference TRBV5-1 and TRBJ2-1 provide the parts outside the CDR3, is KAGVTQTPRYLIKTRGQQVTLSCSPISGHRSVSWYQQTPGQGLQFLFEYFSETQRNKGNFPGRFSGRQFSNSRSEMNVSTLELGDSALYLCASSRTSGGVRNEQFFGPGTRLTVL.